The 15 T cell receptor beta chains in this list originate from one sample, sequenced in a study of vaccination and CD4 T cells after COVID-19. An Oncomine TCR Beta short-read assay was used to sequence the DNA from cultured CD4+ T cells. MiXCR was run by TCRdb on the PCR reads, yielding one entry per CDR3 protein. The sample lists 10,000 to 13,000 distinct CDR3 sequences, roughly 50% occurring once. Treatment here: approximately nine-day PBMC culture with coronavirus spike peptide pools or control peptides (ViraFEST assay). These receptors are not linked to any known antigen. Source material: CD4+ T cells from blood, cultured in vitro. These receptors were obtained from a human donor who had recovered from COVID-19.

This sequence joins TRBV20-1 and TRBJ2-3, with D unresolved. The CDR3 runs 12 residues. The germline V gene encodes CDR1 DFQATT and CDR2 SNEGSKA (reference sequence). The CDR3 bases are TGCAGCCCCTTAGCCCTCACAGATACGCAGTATTTT. Protein: CSPLALTDTQYF.

V gene TRBV28 combines with J gene TRBJ1-1; D possibly corresponds to TRBD1 (5 bases). CDR1 is MDHEN, CDR2 SYDVKM, per germline. The CDR3 has 15 residues. The V and J ends lost 5 bases and 3 bases respectively, with 16 bases between them. In DNA, the CDR3 is TGTGCCAGCAGTCCCCACGGGACCCAGCACACTGAAGCTTTCTTT. Its translation is CASSPHGTQHTEAFF.

V gene TRBV19 combines with J gene TRBJ2-2; D unclear. Germline CDR1 reads LNHDA; CDR2 reads SQIVND (reference sequence). CDR3 length equals 15 residues. The V and J ends lost 6 bases and 8 bases respectively, with 19 bases between them. The CDR3 bases are TGTGCCAGTAGGACCCCTAACAGCGTCACAGGGGAGCTGTTTTTT. It encodes CASRTPNSVTGELFF.

This chain joins TRBV5-1 and TRBJ2-3; D perhaps matches TRBD2 (7 bases). CDR3 length equals 12 residues. CDR1 is SGHRS, CDR2 YFSETQ, per germline. Trimming pared 5 bases from V and 8 bases from J, leaving 12 bases between. CDR3: CASSWGGRTQYF. The CDR3 DNA sequence: TGCGCCAGCAGTTGGGGGGGCCGTACGCAGTATTTT.

The genes are TRBV9 and TRBJ2-1; D gene unclear. The CDR3 covers 11 residues. Germline V gives CDR1 SGDLS, CDR2 YYNGEE. The V and J ends lost 3 bases and 8 bases respectively, with 6 bases between them. CDR3 bases: TGTGCCAGCAGCGCGAAATATGAGCAGTTCTTC. Translation gives CASSAKYEQFF.

The J gene is TRBJ1-2, the V gene TRBV20-1; 7 nucleotides line up with TRBD1. Germline V gene lookup returns CDR1 DFQATT and CDR2 SNEGSKA (reference sequence). With 4 bases clipped from V and 4 bases from J, the junction kept 6 bases outside the gene matches. CDR3 size: 13 residues. Here the CDR3 reads CSAKGQGGYGYTF. In DNA form, the CDR3 reads TGCAGTGCTAAGGGCCAGGGGGGCTATGGCTACACCTTC.

This chain's CDR3 is CASSYSIWDRVSYEQYF. The DNA for the CDR3 is TGTGCCAGCAGTTACTCGATATGGGACAGGGTCTCCTACGAGCAGTACTTC. J is TRBJ2-7 and V is TRBV6-2 or TRBV6-3; 9 bases match TRBD1. The CDR3 totals 17 residues. The germline gives CDR1 MNHEY, CDR2 SVGEGT. The V gene end was trimmed by 0 bases and the J gene end by 0 bases; junction bases not matched to a gene: 6.

The J gene is TRBJ2-5, the V gene TRBV19; D call uncertain. V was clipped by 3 bases and J by 4 bases, with 18 bases between them. Germline CDR1 LNHDA, CDR2 SQIVND (reference sequence). The CDR3 runs 16 residues. The CDR3 loop is CASSMWTGSKGETQYF. The CDR3 DNA follows: TGTGCCAGTAGTATGTGGACCGGTTCCAAGGGAGAGACCCAGTACTTC.

This chain connects TRBV6-1 to TRBJ2-7, with a tentative D call TRBD2 (5 bases). V was pared by 6 bases and J by 0 bases, with 6 bases between. CDR1 and CDR2 from the germline V gene are MNHNS and SASEGT. The CDR3 totals 12 residues. Here the CDR3 reads CASRDFSYEQYF. The CDR3 DNA reads TGTGCCAGCAGGGACTTCTCCTACGAGCAGTACTTC.

The CDR3 sequence: CASSTTGGASWNQPQHF. In DNA form, the CDR3 reads TGTGCCAGCAGTACAACGGGTGGAGCGTCGTGGAATCAGCCCCAGCATTTT. The chain recombines TRBV12-3 or TRBV12-4 with TRBJ1-5; no firm D call. CDR3 length: 17 residues. V lost 5 bases and J 4 bases, leaving 21 bases between the germline ends.

This chain links TRBV27 with TRBJ2-1; 7 nucleotides match TRBD2. CDR3 length: 17 residues. V lost 5 bases to trimming and J lost 6 bases; unmatched junction nucleotides: 16. Germline V gene sequence: CDR1 MNHEY, CDR2 SMNVEV (reference sequence). The chain's CDR3 is CASSTRVGEGGTNEQFF. The CDR3 DNA reads as TGTGCCAGCAGTACCCGGGTGGGGGAGGGAGGGACCAATGAGCAGTTCTTC.

The chain links TRBV5-1 to TRBJ2-3; D assignment may be TRBD1 or TRBD2 (5 bases each). With 0 bases removed from V and 2 bases from J, the gap between germline ends came to 13 bases. This CDR3 has 16 residues. CDR1 is SGHRS, CDR2 YFSETQ, per germline. The CDR3 DNA reads TGCGCCAGCAGCTTGGTAGGGGACGACTCCACAGATACGCAGTATTTT. Translation: CASSLVGDDSTDTQYF.

J is TRBJ2-7 and V is TRBV20-1; 7 nucleotides align to TRBD1. V shed 6 bases, J shed 2 bases, and the junction held 7 bases outside the gene matches. The CDR3 totals 13 residues. Germline V gene sequence: CDR1 DFQATT, CDR2 SNEGSKA (reference sequence). CDR3 sequence (DNA): TGCAGTGCCCAACGGGACAGTACCTACGAGCAGTACTTC. Protein sequence: CSAQRDSTYEQYF.

The chain uses TRBV6-1 and TRBJ2-3; D is unresolved. Trimming stripped 3 bases from V and 2 bases from J, with 3 bases between. The germline CDR1 and CDR2 sequences are MNHNS and SASEGT. The CDR3 sequence is 12 residues long. DNA for the CDR3: TGTGCCAGCAGTGAGACCACAGATACGCAGTATTTT. This sequence encodes CASSETTDTQYF.

The CDR3 loop reads CASITIRDRTGDGYTF. In nucleotides, the CDR3 is TGTGCCAGCATCACCATTCGGGATCGGACCGGCGATGGCTACACCTTC. J is TRBJ1-2 and V is TRBV28; D is ambiguous. Trimming shortened V by 7 bases and J by 6 bases, and 24 bases separated the two germline ends. The CDR3 spans 16 residues. Germline V gives CDR1 MDHEN, CDR2 SYDVKM.